The 13 T cell receptor beta chains below all came from one sample that was sequenced in a study of T cell responses to AZD1222 COVID-19 vaccine (dated by TCRdb to the early 2020s). The sample's time point label, decoded: baseline before first vaccination. Library generation was performed with the immunoSEQ multiplex PCR assay. TCRdb provides this immuneACCESS table in a form limited to in-frame rearrangements. Some clones are lacking; in checked studies, under half of them reflect an unresolved V gene, and why the rest are absent is not known. The sample includes more than 50,000 clones, with more than 65% observed a single time. The biggest ten clones account for 20% of the sample. Sequencing used peripheral blood, obtained on day 0 of AZD1222 vaccination. The receptor source for this set is an adult in good health.

This rearrangement joins TRBV4-3 to TRBJ1-1; D gene unclear. V was clipped by 0 bases and J by 11 bases, with 13 bases between them. The CDR3 contains 13 residues. The V gene's germline CDR1 is LGHNA and CDR2 YSLEER. The CDR3 bases are TGCGCCAGCAGCCAAGATCGTTGGTCTCAGGCTTTCTTT. Protein: CASSQDRWSQAFF.

The DNA of the CDR3 is TGTGCCAGTAGTATAGATTCCGGGACAGGGGCCTACGAGCAGTACTTC. Translation: CASSIDSGTGAYEQYF. The chain uses TRBV19 and TRBJ2-7; 10 bases match TRBD1. The CDR3 sequence is 16 residues long. V shed 0 bases and J 2 bases; nucleotides not matched to a gene: 4. Germline loops: CDR1 LNHDA, CDR2 SQIVND (reference sequence).

The rearrangement uses TRBV4-3 and TRBJ2-7, with 8 bases aligning to TRBD2. Trimming removed 1 base from V and 0 bases from J; junction bases left unmatched: 5. The V gene's germline CDR1 is LGHNA and CDR2 YSLEER. The CDR3 is 16 amino acids. This chain's CDR3 is CASSQGREGHSYEQYF. CDR3 DNA sequence: TGCGCCAGCAGCCAAGGACGGGAGGGTCACTCCTACGAGCAGTACTTC.

The chain joins TRBV29-1 to TRBJ1-2, with 7 nucleotides matching TRBD1. V trimming: 3 bases; J trimming: 4 bases; junction bases outside the gene matches: 26. The CDR3 is 20 amino acids. CDR1 SQVTM and CDR2 ANQGSEA come from the germline V gene. This chain's CDR3 is CSVEFLGGLTTGSLSYGYTF. The CDR3 nucleotides are TGCAGCGTTGAGTTTCTGGGGGGCCTTACGACAGGGAGTTTGAGCTATGGCTACACCTTC.

The V call is TRBV18, the J call TRBJ2-3; D ambiguous. Germline CDR1 is KGHSH and CDR2 is LQKENI. V was trimmed by 9 bases and J by 0 bases, leaving 13 bases between them. This CDR3 comprises 14 residues. The CDR3 nucleotides are TGTGCCAGTTCCGTACAGAGGAGCACAGATACGCAGTATTTT. It translates to CASSVQRSTDTQYF.

The V gene is TRBV12-3 or TRBV12-4, the J gene TRBJ2-5; TRBD2 might be the D (5 bases). V dropped 4 bases and J dropped 1 base, with 7 bases sitting between them. This CDR3 has 13 residues. The CDR3 loop reads CASSYGIQETQYF. The CDR3 DNA reads as TGTGCCAGCAGTTACGGGATCCAAGAGACCCAGTACTTC.

The chain combines TRBV7-2 with TRBJ2-5; 8 nucleotides match TRBD1. The CDR3 spans 14 residues. J lost 4 bases, V lost 5 bases, and 6 bases had no gene match. Germline V gene lookup returns CDR1 SGHTA and CDR2 FQGNSA. As DNA, the CDR3 is TGTGCCAGCAGCGAACGGACAGGGAGAGAGACCCAGTACTTC. Its translation: CASSERTGRETQYF.

This rearrangement joins TRBV7-9 to TRBJ2-1; 11 nucleotides line up with TRBD2. The CDR3 contains 15 residues. After removal of 8 bases from V and 8 bases from J, the junction contained 11 bases not matched to a gene. Germline-derived CDR1 and CDR2 are SEHNR and FQNEAQ (reference sequence). The CDR3 sequence: CASRVLAGGLDEQFF. The CDR3 nucleotides are TGTGCCAGCCGGGTCTTAGCGGGAGGGTTAGATGAGCAGTTCTTC.

The chain couples TRBV5-4 to TRBJ1-5; D is unresolved. This CDR3 is built from 12 residues. Germline V gives CDR1 SGHNT, CDR2 YYREEE (reference sequence). V shed 5 bases and J shed 2 bases, with 5 bases lying between them. CDR3 amino acids: CASSIGNQPQHF. CDR3 DNA sequence: TGTGCCAGCAGTATCGGCAATCAGCCCCAGCATTTT.

The chain is built from TRBV2 and TRBJ1-3; D gene unclear. Germline V CDR1 and CDR2: SNHLY, FYNNEI. The CDR3 is made up of 14 amino acids. Trimming stripped 1 base from V and 0 bases from J, with 4 bases between. The CDR3 DNA is TGTGCCAGCAGTGAAGGGGTCTCTGGAAACACCATATATTTT. Its protein is CASSEGVSGNTIYF.

The J gene is TRBJ2-7, the V gene TRBV6-2 or TRBV6-3; 7 bases agree with TRBD1. The V gene's germline CDR1 is MNHEY and CDR2 SVGEGT. The CDR3 contains 14 residues. The V segment lost 6 bases and the J segment 0 bases; nucleotides outside the gene matches: 5. CDR3 loop: CASSTGTASYEQYV. CDR3 bases: TGTGCCAGCAGCACCGGGACAGCCTCCTACGAGCAGTACGTC.

By sample share, this clone is medium-sized. The same CDR3 arises from other DNA sequences in this sample as well. The chain employs TRBV9 and TRBJ2-2; the match to TRBD2 covers 11 bases. Germline loops: CDR1 SGDLS, CDR2 YYNGEE. Unmatched junction bases numbered 12, after V lost 1 base and J lost 4 bases. This CDR3 region has 19 residues. The CDR3 coding sequence is TGTGCCAGCAGCGTAACGGGACTAGCGGAGGGGGGAGTCACCGGGGAGCTGTTTTTT. Its translation is CASSVTGLAEGGVTGELFF.

This chain joins TRBV5-1 and TRBJ2-7; 12 bases are a match to TRBD2. Germline lookup yields CDR1 SGHRS and CDR2 YFSETQ. With V trimmed by 2 bases and J by 0 bases, 9 bases remained unmatched. The CDR3 extends over 18 amino acids. CDR3 region: CASSLRLAGEDASYEQYF. The CDR3 bases are TGCGCCAGCAGCTTACGACTAGCGGGAGAAGACGCCTCCTACGAGCAGTACTTC.